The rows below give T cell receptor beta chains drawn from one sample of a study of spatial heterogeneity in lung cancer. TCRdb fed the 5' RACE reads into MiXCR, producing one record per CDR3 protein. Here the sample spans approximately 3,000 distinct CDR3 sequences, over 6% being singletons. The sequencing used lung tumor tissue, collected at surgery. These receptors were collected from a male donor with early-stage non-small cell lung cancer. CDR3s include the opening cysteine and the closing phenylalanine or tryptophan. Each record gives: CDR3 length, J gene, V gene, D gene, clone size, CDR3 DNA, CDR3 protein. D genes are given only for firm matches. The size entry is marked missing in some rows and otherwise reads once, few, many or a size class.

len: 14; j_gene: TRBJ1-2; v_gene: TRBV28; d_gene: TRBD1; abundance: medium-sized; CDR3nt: TGTGCCAGCAGCCGAGGACAGGGGAGAGATGGCTACACCTTC; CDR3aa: CASSRGQGRDGYTF
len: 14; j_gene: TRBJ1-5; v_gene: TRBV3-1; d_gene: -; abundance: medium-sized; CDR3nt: TGTGCCAGCAGCCAAGCGTCGGGGAATCAGCCCCAGCATTTT; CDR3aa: CASSQASGNQPQHF
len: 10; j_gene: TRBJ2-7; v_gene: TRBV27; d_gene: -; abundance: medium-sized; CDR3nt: TGTGCCAGGGGGCGTCTCGAGCAGTACTTC; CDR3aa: CARGRLEQYF
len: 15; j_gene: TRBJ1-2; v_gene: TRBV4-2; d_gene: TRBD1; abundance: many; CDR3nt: TGTGCCAGCAGCCTCCGACAGGGAGACAGGGCGGGCTACACCTTC; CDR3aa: CASSLRQGDRAGYTF
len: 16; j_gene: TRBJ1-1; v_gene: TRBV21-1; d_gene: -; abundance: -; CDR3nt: TGTGCCAGCTTCGCAGGAGAGGGACAGGGAGACACTGAAGCTTTCTTT; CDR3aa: CASFAGEGQGDTEAFF
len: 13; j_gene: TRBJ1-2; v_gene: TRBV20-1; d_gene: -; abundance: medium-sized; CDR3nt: TGCAGTGCTAGAGGCCCCCGGGCGTTGGGCTACACCTTC; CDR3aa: CSARGPRALGYTF
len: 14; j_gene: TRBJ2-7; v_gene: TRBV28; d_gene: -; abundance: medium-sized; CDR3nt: TGTGCCAGCGGCCCGGTAGGGGGAACCTACGAGCAGTACTTC; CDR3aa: CASGPVGGTYEQYF
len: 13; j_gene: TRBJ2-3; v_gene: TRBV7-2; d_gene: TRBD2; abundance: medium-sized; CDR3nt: TGTGCCAGCAGCCGGACTAGCGACGAGTTGTGGTATTTT; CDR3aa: CASSRTSDELWYF
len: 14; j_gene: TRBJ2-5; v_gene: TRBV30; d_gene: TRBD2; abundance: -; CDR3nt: TGTGCCTGGAGTGGTAGCGGGAAGGGAGAGACCCAGTACTTC; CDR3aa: CAWSGSGKGETQYF
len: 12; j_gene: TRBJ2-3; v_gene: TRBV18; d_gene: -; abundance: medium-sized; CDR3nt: TGTGCCAGCTCACCGGAGGCAGATACGCAGTATTTT; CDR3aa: CASSPEADTQYF
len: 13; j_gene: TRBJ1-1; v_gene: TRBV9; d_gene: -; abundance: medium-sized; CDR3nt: TGTGCCAGCAGCTTCAGGGATAGGACTGAAGCTTTCTTT; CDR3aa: CASSFRDRTEAFF
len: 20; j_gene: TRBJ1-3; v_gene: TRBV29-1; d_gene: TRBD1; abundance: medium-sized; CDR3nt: TGCAATCTTGGGGGGCCAAACCGGGACAGTGGGCTCCACTCTGGAAACACCATATATTTT; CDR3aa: CNLGGPNRDSGLHSGNTIYF
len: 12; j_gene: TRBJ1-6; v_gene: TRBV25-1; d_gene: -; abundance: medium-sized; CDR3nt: TGTGCCAGCACGAAGGAAGAATCACCCCTCCACTTT; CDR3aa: CASTKEESPLHF
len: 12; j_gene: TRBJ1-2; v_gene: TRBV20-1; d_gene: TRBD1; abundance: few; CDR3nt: TGCAGTGCTTCCGGGACAGGATATGGCTACACCTTC; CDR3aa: CSASGTGYGYTF
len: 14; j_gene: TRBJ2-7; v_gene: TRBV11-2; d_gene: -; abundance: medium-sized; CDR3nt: TGTGCCAGTCGACCGGGACACTCTATCCACGAGCAGTACTTC; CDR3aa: CASRPGHSIHEQYF
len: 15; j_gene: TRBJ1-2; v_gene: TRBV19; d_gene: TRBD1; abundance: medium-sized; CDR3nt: TGTGCCAGTAGGCGGGACAGCGGAGCTAACTATGGCTACACCTTC; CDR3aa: CASRRDSGANYGYTF
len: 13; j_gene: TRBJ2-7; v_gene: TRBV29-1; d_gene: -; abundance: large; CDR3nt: TGCAGCGTTGAGGAAGCGGGCCGCTACGAGCAGTACTTC; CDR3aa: CSVEEAGRYEQYF
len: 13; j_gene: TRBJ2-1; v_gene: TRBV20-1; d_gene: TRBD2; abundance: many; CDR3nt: TGCAGTGCTAGTATAGCGGGAAGGAATGAGCAGTTCTTC; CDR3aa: CSASIAGRNEQFF
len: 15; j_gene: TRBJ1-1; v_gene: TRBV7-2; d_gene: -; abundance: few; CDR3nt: TGTGCCAGCAGCCGCCGGGGGACCGAGGGGGGTGAAGCTTTCTTT; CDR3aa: CASSRRGTEGGEAFF
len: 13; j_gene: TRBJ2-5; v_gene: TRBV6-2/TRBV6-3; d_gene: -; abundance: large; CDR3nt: TGTGCCAGCAGTTACCAAGACCAAGAGACCCAGTACTTC; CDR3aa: CASSYQDQETQYF
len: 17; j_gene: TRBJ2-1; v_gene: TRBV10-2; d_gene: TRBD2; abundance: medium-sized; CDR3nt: TGCGCCAGCAGTGGGACTAGCGGGAGGACGGTATTCAATGAGCAGTTCTTC; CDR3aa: CASSGTSGRTVFNEQFF
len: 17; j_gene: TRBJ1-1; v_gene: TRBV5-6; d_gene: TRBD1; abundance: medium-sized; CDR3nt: TGTGCCAGCAGCTTGGGGGTCCTCCACAGGGGGTTCCCTGAAGCTTTCTTT; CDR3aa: CASSLGVLHRGFPEAFF
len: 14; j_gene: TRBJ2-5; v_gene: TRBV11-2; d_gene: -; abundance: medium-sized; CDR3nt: TGTGCCACCAACGCTGTGGGGGCAGGGCAGACCCAGTACTTC; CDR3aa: CATNAVGAGQTQYF